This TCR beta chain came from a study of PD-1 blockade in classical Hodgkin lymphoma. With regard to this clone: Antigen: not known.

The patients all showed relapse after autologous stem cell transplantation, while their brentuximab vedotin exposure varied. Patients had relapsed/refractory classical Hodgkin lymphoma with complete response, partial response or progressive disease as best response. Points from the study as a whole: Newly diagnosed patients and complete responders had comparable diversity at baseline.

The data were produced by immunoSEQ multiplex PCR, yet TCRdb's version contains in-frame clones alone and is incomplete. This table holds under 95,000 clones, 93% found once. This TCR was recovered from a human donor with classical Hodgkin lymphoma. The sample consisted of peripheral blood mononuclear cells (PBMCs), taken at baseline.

The CDR3 loop is CAWTPSRGQLGEKLFF. The CDR3 region has the DNA TGTGCCTGGACCCCCTCCAGGGGGCAGTTGGGAGAAAAACTGTTTTTT. V is TRBV30 and J is TRBJ1-4; TRBD1 matches 8 bases. Germline V gives CDR1 GTSNPN, CDR2 SVGIG (reference sequence). CDR3 length equals 16 residues. The junction had 15 bases not matched to a gene; V was cut back by 4 bases and J by 8 bases. Looking up the rest from reference TRBV30 and TRBJ1-4 gives the full variable domain: SQTIHQWPATLVQPVGSPLSLECTVEGTSNPNLYWYRQAAGRGLQLLFYSVGIGQISSEVPQNLSASRPQDRQFILSSKKLLLSDSGFYLCAWTPSRGQLGEKLFFGSGTQLSVL.